This TCR beta chain appears in the sequencing data of a study of cytomegalovirus exposure and HLA in healthy donors. Study outcomes and limitations: TCR beta sequences reportedly predicted most subjects' HLA-A and HLA-B alleles accurately.

60 Vbeta and 13 Jbeta primers were used in PCR. Data came from immunoSEQ multiplex PCR; TCRdb stores just in-frame clones and leaves some out. The table records 150,000 to 200,000 clones, 80% to 90% of them present only once. A word on this clone: Its antigen remains unidentified.

This TCR derives from a woman aged 18 to 35 in good health and CMV-seronegative. Sequenced sample: PBMCs.

CDR3 DNA: TGCGCCAGCAGCCAAGAGGGTACAGGGGGCTACGAGCAGTACTTC. Translated, it gives CASSQEGTGGYEQYF. The chain couples TRBV4-1 to TRBJ2-5, with TRBD1 matching over 8 bases. The J call is doubtful: the DNA matches TRBJ2-7 better. The CDR3 spans 15 residues. Germline-derived CDR1 and CDR2 are MGHRA and YSYEKL.